This T cell receptor beta chain was sequenced in a study of breast tumors, draining lymph nodes, adjacent tissues. TCRdb re-analysed the multiplex PCR reads in MiXCR, keeping a single row per CDR3 protein. The sample lists about 100,000 distinct CDR3 sequences, approximately 22% occurring once. The lymph nodes were axillary draining lymph nodes from breast cancer patients. Points from the study as a whole: Luminal-like breast cancer showed significantly greater tumor-nontumor repertoire similarity than basal-like breast cancer did. Tumor repertoires ranked between lymph nodes and nontumor tissue in diversity, with V and J gene preferences. Most tumor T cells seemingly derive from lymph node, then expand in tumor.

This clonotype was detected ten times or more. The antigen is unknown. The origin of this receptor is a female donor with breast cancer. Some clones in this sample may be carry-over from other donors' samples. Input material: axillary lymph node tissue.

The CDR3: CASSIGGAYEQYF. In DNA form, the CDR3 reads TGTGCCAGTAGTATAGGAGGGGCCTACGAGCAGTACTTC. The V call is TRBV19, the J call TRBJ2-7; tentatively, D is TRBD1 or TRBD2 (5 bases each). The CDR3 consists of 13 residues. Trimming cost V 1 base and J 2 bases, with 6 bases left between them. Per germline, CDR1 LNHDA and CDR2 SQIVND (reference sequence).